The T cell receptor (beta chain) under discussion was sequenced for a study of cytomegalovirus exposure and HLA in healthy donors (dated by TCRdb to about 2017). Regarding the study in general: According to an earlier analysis of 587 of the donors, about 170 million T cells yielded over 90 million unique TCR beta sequences and approximately 280 Gb of sequence data. About 300 gigabases of sequencing data and 70 million to 100 million unique TCR sequences made up an early release that covered several hundred HLA-typed donors. Of the roughly 400 genotyped donors, 75% to 85% were placed in the genetic ancestry cluster associated with self-reported Caucasian donors. The aim of the study was to test whether cataloging public T cell receptors could identify signatures of past pathogen exposure. The T cell repertoires of some 670 subjects were profiled by immunosequencing and related to cytomegalovirus serostatus. Besides the first cohort of under 700 subjects, a separate validation cohort made up of 120 or so different subjects was used. To predict cytomegalovirus infection status, the study combined high-throughput TCR immunosequencing, statistical association of individual TCRs with disease status, and machine learning. In a later analysis, previously published TCR beta repertoires from 550 to 750 donors were re-analyzed and high-resolution HLA genotyping was added so that TCR occurrence patterns could be studied. Rather than drawing on any new phenotypic data, the later analysis identified candidate immune exposures from TCR beta sequences and the way those sequences occurred across donors. To decide whether each TCR beta V gene segment behaved as functional or pseudogenic, an earlier analysis of approximately 620 of the donors relied on high-throughput TCR beta sequencing. Donor age, sex, ethnicity and CMV serostatus were compiled alongside the repertoire data. In a later genetic analysis, genome-wide SNP genotypes for about 65% of the 666 donors were used, and that subset was treated as a discovery cohort. All discovery cohort repertoires had been generated using a single sequencing platform. HLA typing covered class I and class II loci at four-digit resolution. The number of typed donors differed by locus: roughly 629-640 for A, B, C, DRB1 and DQB1; some 500 for DQA1; approximately 600 for DPA1; and roughly 450 for DPB1. About five DR-DQ haplotypes were handled as single units for association and clustering because linkage in the cohort was strong. Among some 400 genotyped donors of the cohort, an average of roughly 230,000 unique TCR beta nucleotide sequences was sequenced per donor, of which about 18% were non-productive.

Measured from the cysteine to the phenylalanine, the CDR3 is 16 residues long. Here the CDR3 DNA is all that survives: 48 bases in frame from base 1. Trimming removed 0 bases from V and 1 base from J, leaving 13 bases between the germline ends. The germline V gene yields SGDLS for CDR1 and YYNGEE for CDR2. Remarks on this clone: Its antigen is currently not known. No much larger clonotype is one base removed from it; base qualities were not supplied.

The cohort comprised 670 or so healthy bone marrow donors. All cohort members were sampled while nominally healthy, although unrecorded immune exposures were likely present. The donor tested CMV seropositive, placing the donor among the 289 seropositive members of the cohort. A peripheral blood sample was collected from each donor, and TCR beta sequencing was performed on peripheral blood mononuclear cells. Genomic DNA extraction from the blood cell samples was performed with the Qiagen DNeasy Blood Extraction Kit. The study at large found these results: In a later analysis, several top co-occurrence clusters were reported to appear linked to parvovirus B19, influenza, CMV and Epstein-Barr virus. In this cohort, only TCR beta chains were sequenced, and detectable features were limited by the absence of alpha or paired-chain data. Sequencing depth was assumed to be roughly uniform across donors in the presence/absence analyses, though that assumption may not hold. Cytomegalovirus status was reported to be diagnosed by the classifier with high specificity and sensitivity in both the original and validation cohorts. Three of the identified cytomegalovirus-associated TCR beta chains were confirmed in vitro to be specific for cytomegalovirus antigens. The study listed approximately 150 TCR beta chains as associated with cytomegalovirus. A later genetic analysis associated a missense DCLRE1C variant with V-gene and J-gene trimming of TCR beta chains, and an independent cohort replicated the association. Compared with equally common non-associated chains, HLA-associated TCR beta chains in a later analysis were more clonally expanded and had lower generation probabilities. Compared with the roughly 700-donor mean, donors in an Asian-associated ancestry cluster had fewer N-insertions in productive TCRs, according to a later genetic analysis. A later analysis found that TCR association rates varied across HLA loci, with DRB1 alleles showing the most associated TCRs and HLA-C alleles the fewest. At a false discovery rate of 0.05, a later analysis linked some 17,000 TCR beta sequences to specific HLA alleles. A further reported finding was that TCR beta sequences accurately predicted the HLA-A and HLA-B alleles for most subjects in the first cohort. Some IMGT-functional V segments, including TRBV6-2 and TRBV6-3, could not be told apart with the 87-base-pair reads, so those segments were excluded. Because some donors lacked HLA typing at each locus, the association tests relied only on the typed subset. Most TCR sequences were seen in very few donors, while some public TCRs were found in many individuals. Most CMV-associated TCR beta chains appeared to be HLA-restricted in a later analysis, and the HLA associations seemed to be driven largely by CMV exposure. The only immune exposure information available for the cohort was CMV serostatus. Broadly in line with IMGT annotations, most TCR beta V segments showed up in productive rearrangements about 90% or about 30% of the time in an earlier analysis of several hundred of the donors. When HLA alleles, especially DR and DQ, strongly co-occurred, TCR associations were difficult to assign to individual alleles. Correlated functional status among segregating V segments might be attributable to linkage disequilibrium, but an unknown experimental factor could not be ruled out. The authors suggested that the approach could potentially be generalized to other disease states and immunological phenotypes. Because counts were too low, under 20 rarely observed V segments, including chromosome 9 orphons, were left out of the earlier analysis of 500 to 650 of the donors. A cluster of highly shared sequence variants was judged likely to be a technical artifact of the sequencing pipeline.

Receptor amplification or capture employed the immunoSEQ multiplex PCR assay. The multiplex PCR relied on a mix of 60 forward primers for TCR Vbeta segments and 13 reverse primers for TCR Jbeta segments. The CDR3 region of rearranged TCR beta genes was amplified from genomic DNA by a multiplex PCR assay. Amplified TCR beta libraries were sequenced as 87-base-pair reads on the Illumina HiSeq System. In the paper's pipeline: A later analysis counted tens of millions of unique TCR beta chains across the 666 repertoires, and some 11 million of these chains were shared by at least two donors. A nearest-neighbor algorithm error-corrected the raw reads and collapsed the reads into unique sequences, merging closely related sequences to remove PCR and sequencing errors. CDR3 sequences were aligned to IMGT reference sequences to assign V, D and J gene segments. Each retained sequence needed at least a six-nucleotide match to both a V gene segment and a J gene segment. Rearrangements were classified as productive when the CDR3 lacked stop codons and remained in frame with V and J, and all other rearrangements were classified as non-productive. Following IMGT convention, CDR3 was defined as the stretch from the second conserved V-encoded cysteine up to the conserved J-encoded phenylalanine. The earlier analysis of 550 to 650 of the donors excluded any sequence lacking an unambiguous match to a single V gene segment. An earlier analysis of approximately 590 of the donors called V segments functional above 56.7% productive rearrangements and segregating when the between-donor standard deviation exceeded 5%. A statistical classification framework was built for diagnosing cytomegalovirus status from the catalog of TCR beta chain sequences. In a later analysis, TCR nucleotide sequences were compared against IMGT/GENE-DB human TR gene sequences so that V and J genes could be assigned. The TCRdist pipeline was used in a later analysis to assign CDR3 sequences and most-parsimonious VDJ recombination scenarios. A later analysis defined each TCR beta chain by its CDR3 amino acid sequence plus V-gene family, and excluded reads lacking a unique V-gene family. To address suspected cross-contamination and a sequencing artifact, a later analysis removed around 590 highly shared, low-generation-probability nucleotide sequences. In a later analysis, a clonal expansion index for each public chain was calculated from normalized within-repertoire ranks of inferred template counts. In a later analysis, generation probabilities were computed with a VDJ recombination model fitted to out-of-frame rearrangements, and the resulting probabilities were checked against IGoR. Hypergeometric tests were used in a later analysis to score TCR-TCR, TCR-HLA and TCR-CMV co-occurrence, with a repertoire-size bias correction applied to the TCR pairs. False discovery rates were estimated in a later analysis by permuting HLA or CMV assignments 20 times. In a later analysis, co-occurring TCRs were grouped using DBSCAN, and TCRdist sequence similarity was added for clustering within HLA-allele-positive subsets. Repertoires with fewer than 30,000 or more than 120,000 public chains were left out of co-occurrence clustering, as were a handful of repertoires with anomalous nucleotide sharing. Not all clones reach the TCRdb copy of this immuneACCESS table, which keeps in-frame sequences only. Checked studies attribute under half of the gap to unresolved V genes and leave the rest unexplained. The V and J calls and clone size come from that table; D and trimming were worked out from the DNA. The sample table lists fewer than 200,000 clones, about four fifths of them with a count of one. More than 3% of the sample comes from the top ten.

Specimen: PBMCs. The rearranged chain carries TRBV9 and TRBJ2-5; the D gene is perhaps TRBD2, on 6 matching bases. This receptor was taken from a man aged 35-49 years in good health and CMV-seropositive. The CDR3 reads CASSVAEGEIQETQYF. The nucleotide sequence is TGTGCCAGCAGCGTAGCGGAGGGTGAGATCCAAGAGACCCAGTACTTC.